This entry is about one T cell receptor beta chain. This sample is drawn from a study of shared clonotypes between healthy human individuals. Across the study: CD8 memory received one plate per donor, CD8 naive two, CD4 memory three and CD4 naive three.

The germline gives CDR1 GTSNPN, CDR2 SVGIG (reference sequence). This CDR3 has 13 residues. V lost 2 bases to trimming and J lost 7 bases, with 9 bases between them. The assay was immunoSEQ multiplex PCR, and TCRdb's table has in-frame clones only and misses some. The profile covers 2 million to 2.5 million clones, with 90% to 97% appearing a single time and about 0.13% taken by the ten largest. The specimen was naive CD4+ T cells sorted from blood. Described subset: CD45RA+ positively selected. The chain joins TRBV30 to TRBJ1-6; D unclear. The clonotype was recovered from a man younger than 35 in good health. CDR3 DNA: TGTGCCTGGAGTAATAACCCGAATTCACCCCTCCACTTT. This sequence encodes CAWSNNPNSPLHF. The entire variable domain, with the rest obtained from reference TRBV30 and TRBJ1-6, is as follows: SQTIHQWPATLVQPVGSPLSLECTVEGTSNPNLYWYRQAAGRGLQLLFYSVGIGQISSEVPQNLSASRPQDRQFILSSKKLLLSDSGFYLCAWSNNPNSPLHFGNGTRLTVT.